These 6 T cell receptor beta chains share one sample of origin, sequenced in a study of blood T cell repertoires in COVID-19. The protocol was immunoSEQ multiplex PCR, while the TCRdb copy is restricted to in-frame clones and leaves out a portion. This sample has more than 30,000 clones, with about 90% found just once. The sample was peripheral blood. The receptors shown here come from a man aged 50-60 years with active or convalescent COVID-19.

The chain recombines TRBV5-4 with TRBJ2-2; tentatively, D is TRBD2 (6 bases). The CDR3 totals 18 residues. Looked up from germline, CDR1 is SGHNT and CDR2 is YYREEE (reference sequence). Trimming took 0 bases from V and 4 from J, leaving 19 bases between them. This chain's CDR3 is CASSLARPSARGTGELFF. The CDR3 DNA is TGTGCCAGCAGCTTGGCCAGGCCTAGCGCCCGAGGCACCGGGGAGCTGTTTTTT.

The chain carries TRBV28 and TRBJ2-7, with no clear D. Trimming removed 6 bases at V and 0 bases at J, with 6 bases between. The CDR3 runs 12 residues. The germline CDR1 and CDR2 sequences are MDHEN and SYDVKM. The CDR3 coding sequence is TGTGCCAGCAGAGAACACTCCTACGAGCAGTACTTC. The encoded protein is CASREHSYEQYF.

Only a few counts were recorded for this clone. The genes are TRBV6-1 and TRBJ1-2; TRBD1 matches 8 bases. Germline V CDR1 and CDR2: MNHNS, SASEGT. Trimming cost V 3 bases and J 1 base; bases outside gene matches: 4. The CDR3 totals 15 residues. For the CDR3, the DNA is TGTGCCAGCAGTGAGGGACAGGCCATTAACTATGGCTACACCTTC. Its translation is CASSEGQAINYGYTF.

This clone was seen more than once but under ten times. The CDR3 DNA is TGTGCCAGCTCCCCCCTCCTAGCGGGGGGTTCGGATACGCAGTATTTT. Its protein is CASSPLLAGGSDTQYF. The rearrangement joins TRBV18 to TRBJ2-3; 11 nucleotides match TRBD2. The germline V gene encodes CDR1 KGHSH and CDR2 LQKENI. V shed 6 bases and J 6 bases; nucleotides not matched to a gene: 11. CDR3 length equals 16 residues.

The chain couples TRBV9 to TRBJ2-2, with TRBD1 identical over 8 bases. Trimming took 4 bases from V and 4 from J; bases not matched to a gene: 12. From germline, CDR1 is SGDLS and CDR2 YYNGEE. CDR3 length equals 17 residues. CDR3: CASSKNTGGYGTGELFF. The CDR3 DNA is TGTGCCAGCAGCAAAAATACAGGGGGTTATGGCACCGGGGAGCTGTTTTTT.

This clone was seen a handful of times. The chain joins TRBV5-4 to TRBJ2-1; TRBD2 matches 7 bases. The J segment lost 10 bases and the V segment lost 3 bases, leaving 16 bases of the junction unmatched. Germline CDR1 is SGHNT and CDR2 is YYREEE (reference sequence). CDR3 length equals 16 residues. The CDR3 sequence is CASSSGGRDVRREQFF. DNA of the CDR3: TGTGCCAGCAGCTCTGGGGGGAGGGACGTAAGGCGAGAGCAGTTCTTC.